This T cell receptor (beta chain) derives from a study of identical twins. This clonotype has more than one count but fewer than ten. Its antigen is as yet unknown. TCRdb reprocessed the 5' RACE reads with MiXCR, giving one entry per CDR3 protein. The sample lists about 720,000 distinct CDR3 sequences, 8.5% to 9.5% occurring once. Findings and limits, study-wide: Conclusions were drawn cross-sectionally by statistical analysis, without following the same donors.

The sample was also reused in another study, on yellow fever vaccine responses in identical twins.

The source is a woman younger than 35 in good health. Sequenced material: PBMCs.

The CDR3 nucleotides are TGTGCCAGCAACCTAAGCGGAGAAGCTTTCTTT. Translating gives CASNLSGEAFF. The chain recombines TRBV12-3 or TRBV12-4 with TRBJ1-1, with D unclear. Trimming took 7 bases from V and 8 from J, leaving 11 bases between them. The CDR3 totals 11 residues.